Listed here are 27 T cell receptor beta chains from one sample, sequenced in a study of tumor-infiltrating lymphocytes in localized non-small cell lung cancer. The method was immunoSEQ multiplex PCR; TCRdb's version includes in-frame clones alone and lacks a portion of them. The sample lists some 13,000 clones; around 68% were seen once. The sequenced sample consisted of uninvolved lung tissue not adjacent to the tumor. All receptors come from a human donor with non-small cell lung cancer.

The chain joins TRBV10-3 to TRBJ2-1; D might be TRBD2 (5 bases). The CDR3 runs 12 residues. Germline CDR1 is ENHRY and CDR2 is SYGVKD. Deletions cut 10 bases from V and 1 base from J, with 8 bases between. CDR3 in DNA: TGTGCCACCGGGATGTCCTACAATGAGCAGTTCTTC. Its protein is CATGMSYNEQFF.

The chain carries TRBV6-6 and TRBJ2-5; the D is unclear. Germline-derived CDR1 and CDR2 are MNHNY and SVGAGI (reference sequence). This CDR3 region has 12 residues. Trimming took off 2 bases at V and 5 bases at J, with 6 bases between the two ends. Written as DNA, the CDR3 is TGTGCCAGCAGTTACGTGCGGGAGACCCAGTACTTC. Its translation: CASSYVRETQYF.

V gene TRBV5-6 combines with J gene TRBJ2-2, with 7 nucleotides matching TRBD1. CDR3 length: 19 residues. Germline V gene lookup returns CDR1 SGHDT and CDR2 YYEEEE. With V trimmed by 3 bases and J by 2 bases, 16 bases remained unmatched. The CDR3 loop reads CASSSKLWLTGPNTGELFF. In nucleotides, the CDR3 is TGTGCCAGCAGCTCCAAACTCTGGCTGACAGGGCCTAACACCGGGGAGCTGTTTTTT.

In this sample, this clone turned up a few times. The rearrangement links TRBV7-8 to TRBJ1-2; the D gene is possibly TRBD1 (5 bases). Trimming took 5 bases from V and 8 from J, leaving 15 bases between them. Germline lookup yields CDR1 SGHVS and CDR2 FQNEAQ. The CDR3 sequence is 13 residues long. CDR3 bases: TGTGCCAGCAGCATACTATGGGGCGGGGGCTACACCTTC. Protein product: CASSILWGGGYTF.

This clone was seen more than once but under ten times. The rearrangement uses TRBV5-1 and TRBJ2-2; D gene uncertain. The V and J ends lost 0 bases and 0 bases respectively, with 9 bases between them. Germline CDR1 and CDR2: SGHRS and YFSETQ. The length of the CDR3 is 16 residues. The CDR3 here is CASSLAAVSNTGELFF. Here the CDR3 DNA reads TGCGCCAGCAGCTTGGCCGCAGTATCGAACACCGGGGAGCTGTTTTTT.

Written as DNA, the CDR3 is TGTGCCAGTAGCCTGTGGAGCAGCAATCAGCCCCAGCATTTT. Translation: CASSLWSSNQPQHF. This chain links TRBV19 with TRBJ1-5; D ambiguous. The V gene's germline CDR1 is LNHDA and CDR2 SQIVND (reference sequence). Trimming cost V 6 bases and J 1 base, with 10 bases left between them. The CDR3 extends over 14 amino acids.

The chain combines TRBV6-5 with TRBJ2-1; D not resolved. V gave up 2 bases and J gave up 15 bases, with 11 bases separating them. The CDR3 covers 11 residues. Germline V gene lookup returns CDR1 MNHEY and CDR2 SVGAGI. DNA for the CDR3: TGTGCCAGCAGTTACGTGGCAGAATGGTTCTTC. Residues: CASSYVAEWFF.

The genes are TRBV30 and TRBJ1-5; D gene ambiguous. Between the trimmed V and J ends, which lost 5 bases and 7 bases, there was a span of 18 bases. This CDR3 region has 14 residues. Germline-derived CDR1 and CDR2 are GTSNPN and SVGIG (reference sequence). The CDR3 sequence: CAWSSITNGQPQHF. The CDR3 DNA reads TGTGCCTGGTCGTCGATAACCAATGGCCAGCCCCAGCATTTT.

This clone has just a few counts. In nucleotides, the CDR3 is TGTGCCAGCAGTGAGGGGAGCCGGAACTCCTACGAGCAGTACGTC. Its protein product is CASSEGSRNSYEQYV. The chain uses TRBV2 and TRBJ2-7, with a weak D call TRBD2 (5 bases). The CDR3 runs 15 residues. V lost 3 bases to trimming and J lost 0 bases, with 12 bases between them. CDR1 SNHLY and CDR2 FYNNEI come from the germline V gene.

The chain employs TRBV4-3 and TRBJ2-3; 7 positions agree with TRBD2. Per the germline V gene, CDR1 is LGHNA and CDR2 is YSLEER. The CDR3 contains 16 residues. J gave up 4 bases and V 2 bases, and 9 bases lay outside the gene matches. CDR3 sequence: CASSQWTRLDPDTQYF. CDR3 nucleotide sequence: TGCGCCAGCAGCCAATGGACTAGGCTGGATCCAGATACGCAGTATTTT.

The chain is built from TRBV28 and TRBJ1-2; D remains ambiguous. The CDR3 runs 15 residues. Per the germline V gene, CDR1 is MDHEN and CDR2 is SYDVKM. V was clipped by 6 bases and J by 2 bases, with 16 bases between them. As DNA, the CDR3 is TGTGCCAGCAGGATGGGAGGTATAGGGAACTATGGCTACACCTTC. Translating it yields CASRMGGIGNYGYTF.

The chain recombines TRBV11-2 with TRBJ2-1; 10 bases line up with TRBD1. Germline V gene data show CDR1 as SGHAT and CDR2 as FQNNGV. V lost 5 bases and J lost 9; bases outside the gene matches: 7. The CDR3 runs to 14 residues. The CDR3 loop is CASSQGQGRAEQFF. For the CDR3, the DNA is TGTGCCAGCAGCCAGGGACAGGGGAGGGCTGAGCAGTTCTTC.

The chain carries TRBV29-1 and TRBJ1-1; 7 bases agree with TRBD1. After removal of 5 bases from V and 1 base from J, the junction contained 7 bases not matched to a gene. The CDR3 loop spans 14 amino acids. Germline assignment: CDR1 SQVTM and CDR2 ANQGSEA. DNA of the CDR3: TGCAGCGTTTCGGAGGGGGCTAGGAACACTGAAGCTTTCTTT. Encoded protein: CSVSEGARNTEAFF.

The CDR3 DNA reads as TGTGCCAGCAGCGGGACAAGTGATGGCTACACCTTC. It is translated as CASSGTSDGYTF. This rearrangement joins TRBV11-1 to TRBJ1-2, with D maybe TRBD1 (6 bases). Germline CDR1 is SGHAT and CDR2 is FQDESV (reference sequence). The CDR3 covers 12 residues. Trimming left V 5 bases short and J 6 bases short, with 10 bases between.

This clone has a single count. CDR3 residues: CASSLIDRVATEAFF. The CDR3 bases are TGTGCCAGCAGCTTAATCGACAGGGTGGCCACTGAAGCTTTCTTT. The V and J genes are TRBV5-6 and TRBJ1-1, with 7 bases that match TRBD1. Germline-derived CDR1 and CDR2 are SGHDT and YYEEEE. The CDR3 spans 15 residues. The V segment lost 2 bases and the J segment 4 bases; nucleotides outside the gene matches: 8.

The V gene is TRBV5-1, the J gene TRBJ2-7, with D perhaps matching TRBD2 (5 bases). The germline V gene has CDR1 SGHRS and CDR2 YFSETQ. Trimming stripped 4 bases from V and 5 bases from J, with 13 bases between. CDR3 length: 13 amino acids. The CDR3 coding sequence is TGCGCCAGCAGCCCGGGGTCACTTCACGAGCAGTACTTC. Residues: CASSPGSLHEQYF.

The J gene is TRBJ1-1, the V gene TRBV28, with TRBD1 matching 10 bases. The germline V gene encodes CDR1 MDHEN and CDR2 SYDVKM. The CDR3 contains 14 residues. Trimming at V came to 3 bases and at J to 7 bases, leaving 5 bases not matched to a gene. The DNA of the CDR3 is TGTGCCAGCAGTTTGGGGACAGGGGCGGTTGAAGCTTTCTTT. This gives the protein CASSLGTGAVEAFF.

This clone was counted a few times. The V gene is TRBV2, the J gene TRBJ2-3, with 9 bases identical to TRBD2. Trimming cost V 6 bases and J 0 bases; bases outside gene matches: 7. The germline V gene has CDR1 SNHLY and CDR2 FYNNEI. The CDR3 sequence is 16 residues long. As DNA, the CDR3 is TGTGCCAGCAGCCCTCTAGCGGGGCTTAGCACAGATACGCAGTATTTT. It yields the protein CASSPLAGLSTDTQYF.

The chain joins TRBV28 to TRBJ1-3, with 8 bases fitting TRBD1. In germline, CDR1 is MDHEN, CDR2 SYDVKM. With V trimmed by 3 bases and J by 4 bases, 11 bases remained unmatched. CDR3 length: 17 amino acids. The CDR3 loop is CASSLPTGQGFGNTIYF. The CDR3, as DNA: TGTGCCAGCAGTTTGCCTACCGGACAGGGATTCGGAAACACCATATATTTT.

The V call is TRBV5-4, the J call TRBJ2-7; 13 nucleotides agree with TRBD2. The germline gives CDR1 SGHNT, CDR2 YYREEE (reference sequence). The junction had 4 bases not matched to a gene; V was cut back by 1 base and J by 3 bases. The CDR3 extends over 16 amino acids. The CDR3 DNA reads as TGTGCCAGCAGCTTGTTACTAGCGGGAGGGCTCTACGAGCAGTACTTC. Protein: CASSLLLAGGLYEQYF.

This chain joins TRBV7-3 and TRBJ2-7, with TRBD1 matching 10 bases. The V gene end was trimmed by 1 base and the J gene end by 6 bases; junction bases not matched to a gene: 6. The CDR3 has 15 amino acids. The germline V gene encodes CDR1 SGHTA and CDR2 FQGTGA. CDR3 residues: CASSLRRDRGLEQYF. CDR3 bases: TGTGCCAGCAGCTTAAGAAGAGACAGGGGGCTCGAGCAGTACTTC. Filled out from reference TRBV7-3 and TRBJ2-7, the complete variable domain reads GAGVSQTPSNKVTEKGKYVELRCDPISGHTALYWYRQSLGQGPEFLIYFQGTGAADDSGLPNDRFFAVRPEGSVSTLKIQRTERGDSAVYLCASSLRRDRGLEQYFGPGTRLTVT.

The CDR3 here is CASGFEGWDQPQHF. CDR3 DNA: TGTGCCAGCGGATTTGAAGGATGGGATCAGCCCCAGCATTTT. The V gene is TRBV28, the J gene TRBJ1-5; D ambiguous. Germline V gives CDR1 MDHEN, CDR2 SYDVKM. CDR3 size: 14 residues. V lost 8 bases, J lost 5 bases, and 16 bases lay in between.

The chain employs TRBV5-1 and TRBJ2-3; TRBD1 is a possible D gene (6 bases). The CDR3 extends over 17 amino acids. CDR1 is SGHRS and CDR2 is YFSETQ in the germline V gene. The germline V and J ends were trimmed by 5 bases and 2 bases, with 21 bases remaining between them. The CDR3 coding sequence is TGCGCCAGCAGATCCGGGACAAGGGGATTGTTCACAGATACGCAGTATTTT. Its translation is CASRSGTRGLFTDTQYF.

The chain joins TRBV19 to TRBJ1-2, with a weak D call TRBD1 (6 bases). The CDR3 loop spans 13 amino acids. Per the germline V gene, CDR1 is LNHDA and CDR2 is SQIVND (reference sequence). The V and J ends lost 3 bases and 6 bases respectively, with 11 bases between them. The CDR3 is CASSIDRTDGYTF. Written as DNA, the CDR3 is TGTGCCAGTAGTATCGACAGGACAGATGGCTACACCTTC.

The genes are TRBV6-5 and TRBJ2-5, with 12 bases matching TRBD2. The trim removed 6 bases at V and 4 bases at J, leaving 6 bases unmatched. This CDR3 has 15 amino acids. Germline CDR1 reads MNHEY; CDR2 reads SVGAGI. CDR3 bases: TGTGCCAGCAGCTTGGGACTAGCGGGTGTAGAGACCCAGTACTTC. Its translation is CASSLGLAGVETQYF.

The chain combines TRBV6-5 with TRBJ2-5; 7 positions match TRBD1. The CDR3 is made up of 14 amino acids. Losses at the gene ends were 6 bases for V and 2 bases for J; bases not matched to a gene: 6. Germline V gene data show CDR1 as MNHEY and CDR2 as SVGAGI. CDR3 amino acids: CASRPPGQQETQYF. CDR3 DNA: TGTGCCAGCAGGCCCCCGGGACAGCAAGAGACCCAGTACTTC.

The chain couples TRBV28 to TRBJ2-3, with no clear D. Germline CDR1 reads MDHEN; CDR2 reads SYDVKM. V gave up 9 bases and J gave up 6 bases, with 7 bases separating them. The CDR3 length is 10 residues. CDR3 sequence: CASRRDTQYF. The CDR3 nucleotides read TGTGCCAGTCGGCGGGATACGCAGTATTTT.